The next 19 T cell receptor beta chains were all read from a single sample in a study of Graves' ophthalmopathy and Graves' hyperthyroidism (dated by TCRdb to about 2018). Sequencer: Illumina HiSeq 2000. For repertoire sequencing, TCR beta CDR3 regions were amplified from RNA transcripts. The first round was an RT-PCR using HTBI primers with the Qiagen OneStep RT-PCR kit, and this first round was followed by a second-round multiplex PCR, then size selection and purification. TCRdb redid the processing of the public reads, applying fastp at Q25 and MiXCR, and retained in-frame beta chains. Each CDR3 protein appears once, grouped with its most common genes and DNA. The table for this sample lists a few hundred thousand distinct CDR3 sequences; about 18% of them were counted only once. The ten largest account for approximately 2.4% of the sample. Sequenced: peripheral blood. Receptors were obtained from an adult woman with stable Graves' hyperthyroidism.

Many counts were recorded for this clonotype. The rearrangement links TRBV6-5 to TRBJ2-5; the D gene is possibly TRBD2 (5 bases). Germline V gene data show CDR1 as MNHEY and CDR2 as SVGAGI. The CDR3 has 14 amino acids. V gave up 4 bases and J gave up 7 bases, with 16 bases separating them. CDR3 amino acids: CASSSPRKSGTQYF. The CDR3 nucleotides read TGTGCCAGCAGTTCCCCCCGGAAGAGCGGGACCCAGTACTTC.

This chain joins TRBV11-2 and TRBJ2-7; TRBD1 might be the D (5 bases). Trimming pared 5 bases from V and 2 bases from J, leaving 13 bases between. The CDR3 contains 14 residues. Looked up from germline, CDR1 is SGHAT and CDR2 is FQNNGV. CDR3 DNA: TGTGCCAGCAGCCTGCAAGGGGCAGCCTACGAGCAGTACTTC. It codes for CASSLQGAAYEQYF.

This clonotype was observed at least ten times. The chain recombines TRBV11-2 with TRBJ2-5; D ambiguous. Germline CDR1 and CDR2: SGHAT and FQNNGV. The CDR3 is made up of 13 amino acids. Deletions cut 4 bases from V and 3 bases from J, with 9 bases between. CDR3 sequence reads: CASSYDNEETQYF. DNA for the CDR3: TGTGCCAGCAGCTATGATAATGAAGAGACCCAGTACTTC. The whole variable domain, filled in from reference TRBV11-2 and TRBJ2-5, reads EAGVAQSPRYKIIEKRQSVAFWCNPISGHATLYWYQQILGQGPKLLIQFQNNGVVDDSQLPKDRFSAERLKGVDSTLKIQPAKLEDSAVYLCASSYDNEETQYFGPGTRLLVL.

This clonotype was found many times. The chain links TRBV20-1 to TRBJ1-2, with D possibly being TRBD1 (5 bases). Germline CDR1 and CDR2: DFQATT and SNEGSKA (reference sequence). V lost 3 bases and J lost 5, with 7 bases in between. CDR3 length: 11 residues. The CDR3 reads CSASSGYGYTF. The DNA of the CDR3 is TGCAGTGCTAGTTCAGGGTATGGCTACACCTTC.

This clonotype was observed many times. V and J are TRBV24-1 and TRBJ2-7, with 7 positions matching TRBD1. Germline V gene lookup returns CDR1 KGHDR and CDR2 SFDVKD. CDR3 size: 14 residues. V lost 4 bases and J lost 2; bases outside the gene matches: 4. DNA for the CDR3: TGTGCCACCAGTGAGACAGGGAATCCCTACGAGCAGTACTTC. Translated: CATSETGNPYEQYF.

This clonotype was observed at least ten times. The chain combines TRBV5-4 with TRBJ2-7; 10 bases line up with TRBD1. Per germline, CDR1 SGHNT and CDR2 YYREEE (reference sequence). The CDR3 consists of 16 residues. V was clipped by 4 bases and J by 2 bases; unmatched bases: 9. The CDR3 bases are TGTGCCAGCAGCACCCCGGGACAGGGGCACACCTACGAGCAGTACTTC. Amino acids: CASSTPGQGHTYEQYF.

The chain carries TRBV7-9 and TRBJ2-7; D unresolved. V was clipped by 0 bases and J by 2 bases, with 8 bases between them. The CDR3 runs to 14 residues. Germline V gives CDR1 SEHNR, CDR2 FQNEAQ (reference sequence). This chain's CDR3 is CASSLAGEAYEQYF. The CDR3 DNA follows: TGTGCCAGCAGCTTAGCGGGCGAGGCCTACGAGCAGTACTTC.

Ten or more counts support this clonotype. The CDR3 here is CASSSSFEGRGTEAFF. The CDR3 coding sequence is TGTGCCAGCAGTTCCTCCTTCGAGGGGCGGGGAACTGAAGCTTTCTTT. The gene calls are TRBV27 and TRBJ1-1; D might be TRBD1 (5 bases). The CDR3 spans 16 residues. Trimming removed 4 bases at V and 5 bases at J, with 20 bases between. Germline CDR1 reads MNHEY; CDR2 reads SMNVEV (reference sequence).

V is TRBV10-3 and J is TRBJ1-1; D possibly corresponds to TRBD1 (5 bases). Trimming shortened V by 10 bases and J by 4 bases, and 16 bases separated the two germline ends. The CDR3 runs 13 residues. Germline V gene data show CDR1 as ENHRY and CDR2 as SYGVKD. The CDR3 here is CATGGRGGTEAFF. The DNA for the CDR3 is TGTGCCACAGGAGGGAGGGGAGGCACTGAAGCTTTCTTT.

This clonotype has a handful of counts. This chain uses TRBV5-1 with TRBJ2-7; D perhaps matches TRBD1 (5 bases). From germline, CDR1 is SGHRS and CDR2 YFSETQ. CDR3 length equals 15 residues. Trimming removed 4 bases from V and 5 bases from J, with 19 bases in between. CDR3 bases: TGCGCCAGCAGCAGGCAGGCAGGGCGCCCTCACGAGCAGTACTTC. Encoded protein: CASSRQAGRPHEQYF.

V and J are TRBV6-1 and TRBJ2-7, with D possibly being TRBD1 (6 bases). V lost 1 base and J 0 bases, leaving 10 bases between the germline ends. Germline CDR1 is MNHNS and CDR2 is SASEGT. This CDR3 is built from 15 residues. CDR3 in amino acids: CASSEGTGSSYEQYF. The CDR3 bases are TGTGCCAGCAGTGAAGGTACAGGGAGCTCCTACGAGCAGTACTTC.

In its sample, this clonotype was seen many times. The chain is built from TRBV28 and TRBJ2-7; D may be TRBD1 (5 bases). Trimming left V 7 bases short and J 3 bases short, with 16 bases between. The CDR3 sequence is 14 residues long. Looked up from germline, CDR1 is MDHEN and CDR2 is SYDVKM. CDR3 bases: TGTGCCAGCAAACCCCCAGGGTTGTACTACGAGCAGTACTTC. Protein product: CASKPPGLYYEQYF.

As for this clonotype: The conserved final phenylalanine or tryptophan is absent from the CDR3, which likely points to a read error. The DNA is left out, because the CDR3 cannot be placed on it with certainty; the CDR3 is given as TCRdb lists it. This chain uses TRBV12-5 with TRBJ1-2. CDR1 is LGHNT and CDR2 is FRNRAP in the germline V gene. 9 amino acids form the CDR3, both terminal residues included. CDR3 region: CASGIGDIL.

This clonotype was counted ten times or more. This sequence joins TRBV15 and TRBJ2-7; a possible D gene is TRBD1 (6 bases). Germline CDR1 LNHNV, CDR2 YYDKDF (reference sequence). Trimming removed 0 bases from V and 7 bases from J, with 10 bases in between. The CDR3 extends over 13 amino acids. For the CDR3, the DNA is TGTGCCACCAGCAGAGAGGGGGCGAGGGAGCAGTACTTC. The encoded protein is CATSREGAREQYF. Combining the CDR3 with reference TRBV15 and TRBJ2-7 gives the whole variable domain DAMVIQNPRYQVTQFGKPVTLSCSQTLNHNVMYWYQQKSSQAPKLLFHYYDKDFNNEADTPDNFQSRRPNTSFCFLDIRSPGLGDTAMYLCATSREGAREQYFGPGTRLTVT.

This clonotype occurred many times. The chain links TRBV28 to TRBJ2-4; weak D call: TRBD2 (5 bases). From germline, CDR1 is MDHEN and CDR2 SYDVKM. CDR3 size: 13 residues. Trimming shortened V by 3 bases and J by 9 bases, and 12 bases separated the two germline ends. CDR3 sequence reads: CASSLPGMGIQYF. The CDR3 coding sequence is TGTGCCAGCAGTTTGCCGGGAATGGGCATTCAGTACTTC.

CDR3 region: CSALVEEQYF. The CDR3 coding sequence is TGCAGCGCTTTGGTGGAAGAGCAGTACTTC. V and J are TRBV29-1 and TRBJ2-7, with D unclear. V was cut by 7 bases and J by 7 bases, with 11 bases left in between. Germline V lookup: CDR1 SQVTM, CDR2 ANQGSEA. The CDR3 is 10 residues long.

This clonotype was seen repeatedly, ten times or more. J is TRBJ1-5 and V is TRBV19; a possible D gene is TRBD1 (6 bases). Trimming removed 6 bases at V and 6 bases at J, with 9 bases between. CDR3 length equals 12 residues. In germline, CDR1 is LNHDA, CDR2 SQIVND (reference sequence). The CDR3 spells CASSQQGQPQHF. The DNA of the CDR3 is TGTGCCAGTAGCCAACAGGGTCAGCCCCAGCATTTT.

This clonotype has a count of ten or more. CDR3 amino acids: CASSELGGQGLEAKQYF. The DNA for the CDR3 is TGTGCCAGCAGTGAATTGGGAGGACAGGGACTCGAAGCGAAGCAGTACTTC. This chain joins TRBV6-1 and TRBJ2-7; 8 positions agree with TRBD1. The junction had 17 bases not matched to a gene; V was cut back by 2 bases and J by 8 bases. The CDR3 covers 17 residues. CDR1 MNHNS and CDR2 SASEGT come from the germline V gene.

This clonotype was recorded at least ten times. This chain connects TRBV11-2 to TRBJ1-2; 12 bases line up with TRBD1. There are 15 residues in the CDR3. Germline CDR1 reads SGHAT; CDR2 reads FQNNGV. V lost 4 bases to trimming and J lost 8 bases; unmatched junction nucleotides: 8. For the CDR3, the DNA is TGTGCCAGCAGCTCCCCGGGACAGGGGGCGGGAGGCTACACCTTC. This codes for CASSSPGQGAGGYTF.